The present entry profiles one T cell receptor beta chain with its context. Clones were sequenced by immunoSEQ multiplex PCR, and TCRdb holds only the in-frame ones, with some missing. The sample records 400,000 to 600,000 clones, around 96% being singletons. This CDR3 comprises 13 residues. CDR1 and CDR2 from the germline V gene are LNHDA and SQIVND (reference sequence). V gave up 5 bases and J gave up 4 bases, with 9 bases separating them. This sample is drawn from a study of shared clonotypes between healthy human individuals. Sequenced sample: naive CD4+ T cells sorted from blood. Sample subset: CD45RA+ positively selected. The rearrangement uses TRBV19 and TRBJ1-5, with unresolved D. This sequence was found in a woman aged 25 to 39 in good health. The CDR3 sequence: CASSPTGNQPQHF. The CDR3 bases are TGTGCCAGTAGTCCGACGGGTAATCAGCCCCAGCATTTT.